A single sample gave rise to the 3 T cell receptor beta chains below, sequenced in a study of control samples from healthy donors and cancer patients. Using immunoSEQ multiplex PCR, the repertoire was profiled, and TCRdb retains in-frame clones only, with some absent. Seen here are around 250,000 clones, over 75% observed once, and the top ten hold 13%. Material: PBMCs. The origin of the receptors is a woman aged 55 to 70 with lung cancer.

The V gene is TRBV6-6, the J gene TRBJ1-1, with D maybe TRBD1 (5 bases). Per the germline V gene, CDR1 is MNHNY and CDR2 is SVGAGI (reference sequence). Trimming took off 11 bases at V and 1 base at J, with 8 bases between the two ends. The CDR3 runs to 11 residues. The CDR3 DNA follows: TGTGCCGCGGGGGGGAACACTGAAGCTTTCTTT. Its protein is CAAGGNTEAFF.

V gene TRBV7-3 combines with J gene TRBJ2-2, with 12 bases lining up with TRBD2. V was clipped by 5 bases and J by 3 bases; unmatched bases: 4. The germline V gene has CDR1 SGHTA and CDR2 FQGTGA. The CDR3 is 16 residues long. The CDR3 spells CASSQTSGGYTGELFF. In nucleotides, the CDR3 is TGTGCCAGCAGCCAAACTAGCGGGGGGTACACCGGGGAGCTGTTTTTT.

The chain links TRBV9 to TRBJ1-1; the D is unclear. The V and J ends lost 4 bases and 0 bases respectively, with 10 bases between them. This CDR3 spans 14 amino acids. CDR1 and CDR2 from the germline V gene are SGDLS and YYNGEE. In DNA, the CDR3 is TGTGCCAGCAGCCTGCTAGGGCTGAACACTGAAGCTTTCTTT. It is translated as CASSLLGLNTEAFF. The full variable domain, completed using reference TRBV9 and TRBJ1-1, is DSGVTQTPKHLITATGQRVTLRCSPRSGDLSVYWYQQSLDQGLQFLIQYYNGEERAKGNILERFSAQQFPDLHSELNLSSLELGDSALYFCASSLLGLNTEAFFGQGTRLTVV.